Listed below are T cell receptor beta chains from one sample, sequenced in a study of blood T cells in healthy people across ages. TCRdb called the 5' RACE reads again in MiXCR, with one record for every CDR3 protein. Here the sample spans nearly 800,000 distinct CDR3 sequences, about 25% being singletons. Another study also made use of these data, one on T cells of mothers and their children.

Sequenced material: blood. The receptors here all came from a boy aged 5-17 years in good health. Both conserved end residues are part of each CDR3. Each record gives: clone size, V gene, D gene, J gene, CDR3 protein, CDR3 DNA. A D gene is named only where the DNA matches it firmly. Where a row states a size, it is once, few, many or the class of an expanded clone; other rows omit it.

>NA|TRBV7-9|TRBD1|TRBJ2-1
CASSFPGQGHSYNEQFF
TGTGCCAGCAGCTTTCCGGGACAGGGCCACTCCTACAATGAGCAGTTCTTC
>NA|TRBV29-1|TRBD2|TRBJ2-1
CTLAGDPNEQFF
TGCACACTAGCGGGAGATCCCAATGAGCAGTTCTTC
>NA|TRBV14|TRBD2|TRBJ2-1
CASSMRLAGGNEQFF
TGTGCCAGCAGCATGCGACTAGCGGGGGGCAATGAGCAGTTCTTC
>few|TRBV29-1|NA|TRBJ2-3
CSVKSGDTQYF
TGCAGCGTTAAGAGCGGGGATACGCAGTATTTT
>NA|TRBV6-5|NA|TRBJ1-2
CASAPRGYYGYTF
TGTGCCAGCGCCCCGAGAGGATACTATGGCTACACCTTC
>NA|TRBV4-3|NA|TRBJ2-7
CASSQAGGETYEQYF
TGCGCCAGCAGCCAAGCGGGGGGCGAAACCTACGAGCAGTACTTC
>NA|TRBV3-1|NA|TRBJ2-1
CASSQASNNEQFF
TGTGCCAGCAGCCAAGCTTCAAACAATGAGCAGTTCTTC
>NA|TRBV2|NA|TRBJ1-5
CASSVGNSNQPQHF
TGTGCCAGCAGTGTGGGAAATAGCAATCAGCCCCAGCATTTT
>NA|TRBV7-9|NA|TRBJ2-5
CASSLAWVAATQETQYF
TGTGCCAGCAGCTTAGCGTGGGTAGCAGCAACCCAAGAGACCCAGTACTTC
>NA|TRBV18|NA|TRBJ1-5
CASSPLGDQPQHF
TGTGCCAGCTCACCACTTGGGGATCAGCCCCAGCATTTT
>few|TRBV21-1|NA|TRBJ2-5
CASSKGLGDGETQYF
TGTGCCAGCAGCAAAGGCCTAGGGGACGGAGAGACCCAGTACTTC
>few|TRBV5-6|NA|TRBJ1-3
CASSLAPAEHSGNTIYF
TGTGCCAGCAGCTTGGCGCCGGCAGAGCACTCTGGAAACACCATATATTTT
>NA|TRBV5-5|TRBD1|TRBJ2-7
CASSWGQGVGFEQYF
TGTGCCAGCAGCTGGGGACAGGGGGTAGGTTTCGAGCAGTACTTC
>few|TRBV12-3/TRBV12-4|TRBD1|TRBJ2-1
CASRPGTGPSSYNEQFF
TGTGCCAGCAGACCCGGGACAGGGCCAAGCTCCTACAATGAGCAGTTCTTC
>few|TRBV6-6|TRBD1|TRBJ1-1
CASREGQTMNTEAFF
TGTGCCAGCAGAGAGGGACAGACCATGAACACTGAAGCTTTCTTT
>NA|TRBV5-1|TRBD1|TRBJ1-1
CASSSRDRVLDTEAFF
TGCGCCAGCAGCTCCCGGGACAGGGTATTGGACACTGAAGCTTTCTTT
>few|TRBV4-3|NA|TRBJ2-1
CASSQESPAGMYNEQFF
TGCGCCAGCAGCCAAGAATCCCCCGCAGGGATGTACAATGAGCAGTTCTTC
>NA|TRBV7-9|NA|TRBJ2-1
CAIPNPGAGTDNNEQFF
TGTGCCATCCCTAACCCGGGGGCCGGGACAGATAACAATGAGCAGTTCTTC
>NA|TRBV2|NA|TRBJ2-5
CASSVWEETQYF
TGTGCCAGCTCCGTCTGGGAAGAGACCCAGTACTTC
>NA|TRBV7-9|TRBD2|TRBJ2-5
CASSSGQTSGSQETQYF
TGTGCCAGCAGCTCCGGCCAGACTAGCGGGAGCCAAGAGACCCAGTACTTC
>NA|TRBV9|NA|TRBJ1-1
CASSVGADTEAFF
TGTGCCAGCAGCGTAGGGGCGGACACTGAAGCTTTCTTT
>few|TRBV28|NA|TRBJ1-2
CASSPWVGGAGYTF
TGTGCCAGCAGTCCGTGGGTGGGGGGCGCAGGCTACACCTTC
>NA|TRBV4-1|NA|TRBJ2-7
CASSQVLESYEQYF
TGCGCCAGCAGCCAAGTTTTAGAGAGCTACGAGCAGTACTTC
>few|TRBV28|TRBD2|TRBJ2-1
CASRLGTSGSNEQFF
TGTGCCAGCAGACTAGGGACTAGCGGGAGCAATGAGCAGTTCTTC
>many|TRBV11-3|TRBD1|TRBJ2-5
CASSPDRVETQYF
TGTGCCAGCAGCCCCGACAGGGTAGAGACCCAGTACTTC
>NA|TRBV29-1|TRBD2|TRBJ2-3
CSVPLAGVTDTQYF
TGCAGCGTTCCGCTAGCGGGAGTAACAGATACGCAGTATTTT
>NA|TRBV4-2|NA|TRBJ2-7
CASSQLSTERSYEQYF
TGTGCCAGCAGCCAGTTGAGCACAGAGCGATCCTACGAGCAGTACTTC
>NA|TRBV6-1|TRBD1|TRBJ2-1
CASSDAGTGGNNEQFF
TGTGCCAGCAGTGATGCCGGGACAGGGGGTAACAATGAGCAGTTCTTC
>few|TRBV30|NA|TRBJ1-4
CAWSGARTYGVGSNEKLFF
TGTGCCTGGAGTGGGGCGAGAACATACGGGGTCGGGTCTAATGAAAAACTGTTTTTT
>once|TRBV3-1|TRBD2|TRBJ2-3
CASSRGGLAGSSTDTQYF
TGTGCCAGCAGCCGAGGGGGACTAGCGGGGAGTAGCACAGATACGCAGTATTTT
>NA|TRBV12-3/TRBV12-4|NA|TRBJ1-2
CASRQGHYGYTF
TGTGCCAGCAGACAGGGACACTATGGCTACACCTTC
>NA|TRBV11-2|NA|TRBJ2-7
CASSWGGGSYEQYF
TGTGCCAGCAGCTGGGGTGGGGGCTCCTACGAGCAGTACTTC
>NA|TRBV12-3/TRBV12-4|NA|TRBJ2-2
CASSFSRWTNTGELFF
TGTGCCAGCAGTTTTAGCAGATGGACGAACACCGGGGAGCTGTTTTTT
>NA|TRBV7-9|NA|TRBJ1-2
CASSLVGREGYTF
TGTGCCAGCAGCTTAGTTGGGCGGGAAGGCTACACCTTC
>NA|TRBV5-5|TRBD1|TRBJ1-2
CASRQGQEYGYTF
TGTGCCAGCAGGCAGGGACAGGAGTATGGCTACACCTTC
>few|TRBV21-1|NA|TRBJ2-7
CASSVVETYEQYF
TGTGCCAGCAGCGTGGTTGAGACCTACGAGCAGTACTTC
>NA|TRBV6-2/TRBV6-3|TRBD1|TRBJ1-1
CASSPSIRDRGLNTEAFF
TGTGCCAGCAGCCCATCGATCCGGGACAGAGGACTGAACACTGAAGCTTTCTTT
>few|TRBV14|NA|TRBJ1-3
CASSQVGGNTIYF
TGTGCCAGCAGCCAAGTAGGGGGAAACACCATATATTTT
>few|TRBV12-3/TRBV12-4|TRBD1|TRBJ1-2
CASSDRGGFFRGYTF
TGTGCCAGCAGTGACAGGGGTGGATTTTTTCGTGGCTACACCTTC
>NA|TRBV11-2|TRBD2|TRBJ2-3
CASSPAPEASGRSDTQYF
TGTGCCAGCAGTCCCGCCCCCGAGGCTAGCGGGAGGTCAGATACGCAGTATTTT
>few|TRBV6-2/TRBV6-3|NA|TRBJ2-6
CASSRGISGANVLTF
TGTGCCAGCAGTAGGGGCATCTCTGGGGCCAACGTCCTGACTTTC
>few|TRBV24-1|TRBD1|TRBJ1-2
CATSDAGTGTYGYTF
TGTGCCACCAGTGACGCCGGGACAGGGACTTATGGCTACACCTTC
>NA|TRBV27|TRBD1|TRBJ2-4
CASRGGTDRQYF
TGTGCCAGCAGAGGGGGCACAGACCGACAGTACTTC
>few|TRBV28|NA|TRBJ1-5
CASTLRFYERGGNQPQHF
TGTGCCAGCACCCTGAGGTTCTACGAGCGGGGGGGTAATCAGCCCCAGCATTTT
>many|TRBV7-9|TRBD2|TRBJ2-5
CASSPSGSETQYF
TGTGCCAGCTCACCTAGCGGGAGTGAGACCCAGTACTTC
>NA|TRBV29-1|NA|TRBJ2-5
CSVEQAGGETQYF
TGCAGCGTTGAACAGGCTGGAGGAGAGACCCAGTACTTC
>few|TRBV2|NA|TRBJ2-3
CASRDYQDTDTQYF
TGTGCCAGCAGGGACTACCAAGACACAGATACGCAGTATTTT
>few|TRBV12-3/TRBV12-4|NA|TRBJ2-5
CASRLDNQETQYF
TGTGCCAGCAGACTGGACAACCAAGAGACCCAGTACTTC
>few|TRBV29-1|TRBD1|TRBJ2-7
CSVAQGAYEQYF
TGCAGCGTTGCGCAGGGGGCTTACGAGCAGTACTTC
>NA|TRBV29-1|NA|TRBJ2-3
CSVEPLGLASASTDTQYF
TGCAGCGTTGAGCCCCTCGGGTTGGCGTCCGCTAGCACAGATACGCAGTATTTT
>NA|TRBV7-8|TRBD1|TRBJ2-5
CASSSRQGDGETQYF
TGTGCCAGCAGCTCACGACAGGGAGACGGGGAGACCCAGTACTTC
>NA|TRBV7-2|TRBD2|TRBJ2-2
CASSLGGLLRSTGELFF
TGTGCCAGCAGCTTAGGGGGACTACTGAGAAGCACCGGGGAGCTGTTTTTT
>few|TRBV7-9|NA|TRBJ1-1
CASSPGVQGTTENTEAFF
TGTGCCAGCAGCCCCGGAGTGCAGGGGACCACCGAGAACACTGAAGCTTTCTTT
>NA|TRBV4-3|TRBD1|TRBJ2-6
CASSHRGSGANVLTF
TGCGCCAGCAGCCACAGGGGGTCTGGGGCCAACGTCCTGACTTTC